The subject of this entry is one T cell receptor (beta chain). These data are taken from a study of blood T cell repertoires in COVID-19. Study-level information: Sources were T cells, B-cell-depleted T cells, or PBMCs; the material itself was cDNA or gDNA.

Generated by immunoSEQ multiplex PCR, the TCRdb table keeps only in-frame clones and is missing some. The sample carries 150,000 to 180,000 clones, roughly 88% recorded once. The germline V gene encodes CDR1 MDHEN and CDR2 SYDVKM. This CDR3 has 15 residues. J gave up 3 bases and V 7 bases, and 10 bases lay outside the gene matches. This receptor was identified in a man in his fifties or sixties with COVID-19, enrolled during active disease. Sample: peripheral blood. The V and J genes are TRBV28 and TRBJ1-2; 8 nucleotides match TRBD1. The CDR3 bases are TGTGCCAGCATCCTCGGGACAGGTCAACACTATGGCTACACCTTC. It yields the protein CASILGTGQHYGYTF.